This TCR beta chain was sequenced for a study of T cells after posttransplantation cyclophosphamide. Busulfan-fludarabine conditioning, marrow transplant, and cyclophosphamide on days +3 and +4 were administered. This clone occurred many times. Clones were read by immunoSEQ multiplex PCR, and TCRdb kept only the in-frame ones, dropping some. This table holds 20,000 to 25,000 clones with no singletons; the top ten claim 1.5% to 2%. The CDR3 consists of 15 residues. Germline V CDR1 and CDR2: SGHTA, FQGTGA. Trimming at V came to 5 bases and at J to 2 bases, leaving 4 bases not matched to a gene. The chain couples TRBV7-3 to TRBJ2-1, with TRBD2 identical over 9 bases. The source is a male patient in his late teens or twenties who received an allogeneic stem cell transplant from a related donor, was CMV-positive, and had no GVHD. The T cells may come from the graft donor. The sequenced sample was PBMCs, obtained after allogeneic stem cell transplant with posttransplant cyclophosphamide. CDR3: CASSRGRATYNEQFF. CDR3 DNA sequence: TGTGCCAGCAGCCGCGGGAGGGCAACCTACAATGAGCAGTTCTTC.